This TCR beta chain was sequenced for a study of low-dose radiotherapy and immunotherapy resistance in tumors. Across the study: Those assigned to Cohort 2 were treated with 1 Gy per fraction every two weeks (13 Gy in total over 26 weeks).

Time point of the sample: after trial treatment. Treatment of the sample: LDRT plus nivolumab, ipilimumab, low-dose cyclophosphamide and aspirin (RACIN trial). This CDR3 has 13 residues. V lost 4 bases and J 8 bases, leaving 12 bases between the germline ends. Over roughly 20 PCR cycles, TCRs were amplified from a constant-region primer and V-primer adapter. TCRdb ran MiXCR on the reads and lists one entry per CDR3 protein. The sample holds some 52,000 distinct CDR3 sequences, around 33% seen once. This clonotype occurred many times. The receptor was derived from a male donor with rectosigmoid adenocarcinoma. The chain employs TRBV12-3 or TRBV12-4 and TRBJ2-1, with D unclear. The specimen was PBMCs, collected after low-dose radiotherapy plus immunotherapy. Here the CDR3 DNA reads TGTGCCAGCAGTTCCATGCATGGAGATGAGCAGTTCTTC. Residues: CASSSMHGDEQFF.